These 31 T cell receptor beta chains were sequenced from one sample in a study of shared clonotypes between healthy human individuals. Naive CD8 cells were CD45RO-negative, positively selected for CCR7, excluding terminally differentiated effector memory CD45RA+ cells. Only in-frame clones appear in the TCRdb table, and some are missing; sequencing was by immunoSEQ multiplex PCR. The sample includes millions of clones, approximately 95% of them seen just once. Source material: naive CD8+ T cells sorted from blood. The receptors stem from a man aged 18 to 29 in good health.

To note about this clone: The sample has other DNA sequences that encode this CDR3 too. The gene calls are TRBV4-1 and TRBJ1-1; weak D call: TRBD1 (5 bases). In germline, CDR1 is MGHRA, CDR2 YSYEKL. CDR3 length: 15 residues. V was pared by 1 base and J by 0 bases, with 9 bases between. Here the CDR3 DNA reads TGCGCCAGCAGCCAAGCTGGGACCCTGAACACTGAAGCTTTCTTT. This encodes CASSQAGTLNTEAFF.

About this clone itself: The same CDR3 is also encoded by other DNA sequences in this sample. DNA of the CDR3: TGTGCCAGTAGCGGTTATGGCTACACCTTC. It is translated as CASSGYGYTF. The rearrangement joins TRBV19 to TRBJ1-2; D uncertain. There are 10 residues in the CDR3. Trimming stripped 6 bases from V and 5 bases from J, with 4 bases between. Germline V lookup: CDR1 LNHDA, CDR2 SQIVND (reference sequence).

On this clone itself: The same CDR3 can be traced to other DNA sequences in this sample. The chain employs TRBV2 and TRBJ2-1, with D maybe TRBD1 (6 bases). V shed 5 bases and J shed 8 bases, with 10 bases lying between them. Germline V lookup: CDR1 SNHLY, CDR2 FYNNEI. The CDR3 totals 12 residues. The CDR3 loop is CASSTGSDEQFF. CDR3 coding DNA: TGTGCCAGCAGTACAGGGTCGGATGAGCAGTTCTTC. Supplemented by reference TRBV2 and TRBJ2-1, the full variable domain reads EPEVTQTPSHQVTQMGQEVILRCVPISNHLYFYWYRQILGQKVEFLVSFYNNEISEKSEIFDDQFSVERPDGSNFTLKIRSTKLEDSAMYFCASSTGSDEQFFGPGTRLTVL.

Notes on this clone: The sample carries other DNA sequences with the same CDR3. The chain uses TRBV7-8 and TRBJ2-7; TRBD1 matches 7 bases. This CDR3 is built from 13 residues. CDR1 and CDR2 from the germline V gene are SGHVS and FQNEAQ. V was clipped by 3 bases and J by 4 bases; unmatched bases: 3. DNA of the CDR3: TGTGCCAGCAGCTTGAGGGGGCTTTACGAGCAGTACTTC. It codes for CASSLRGLYEQYF.

The chain recombines TRBV5-6 with TRBJ1-1, with TRBD1 matching over 9 bases. V lost 5 bases and J lost 5; bases outside the gene matches: 10. Looked up from germline, CDR1 is SGHDT and CDR2 is YYEEEE. The CDR3 contains 15 residues. The CDR3: CASSWDGTGITEAFF. CDR3 DNA sequence: TGTGCCAGCAGTTGGGACGGGACAGGGATTACTGAAGCTTTCTTT. The whole variable domain, filled in from reference TRBV5-6 and TRBJ1-1, reads DAGVTQSPTHLIKTRGQQVTLRCSPKSGHDTVSWYQQALGQGPQFIFQYYEEEERQRGNFPDRFSGHQFPNYSSELNVNALLLGDSALYLCASSWDGTGITEAFFGQGTRLTVV.

The V and J genes are TRBV7-9 and TRBJ2-3, with a tentative D call TRBD1 (5 bases). The V gene lost 1 base and the J gene lost 4 bases, with 12 bases spanning the gap. CDR1 and CDR2 from the germline V gene are SEHNR and FQNEAQ (reference sequence). The CDR3 is 15 residues long. CDR3 amino acids: CASSLGQGLADTQYF. The CDR3 DNA sequence: TGTGCCAGCAGCTTAGGGCAGGGCCTCGCAGATACGCAGTATTTT.

The count of this clone is one. Other DNA sequences in the same sample also yield this CDR3. This chain uses TRBV7-9 with TRBJ1-1, with 7 nucleotides matching TRBD1. The CDR3 runs 15 residues. The germline V gene has CDR1 SEHNR and CDR2 FQNEAQ (reference sequence). The J segment lost 2 bases and the V segment lost 6 bases, leaving 9 bases of the junction unmatched. CDR3 in amino acids: CASSRWTGENTEAFF. In DNA form, the CDR3 reads TGTGCCAGCAGTCGGTGGACAGGAGAAAACACTGAAGCTTTCTTT. The full variable domain, with the rest looked up from reference TRBV7-9 and TRBJ1-1, is DTGVSQNPRHKITKRGQNVTFRCDPISEHNRLYWYRQTLGQGPEFLTYFQNEAQLEKSRLLSDRFSAERPKGSFSTLEIQRTEQGDSAMYLCASSRWTGENTEAFFGQGTRLTVV.

Regarding this clone: The same CDR3 also results from other DNA sequences found in this sample. The chain couples TRBV9 to TRBJ2-3, with 11 nucleotides matching TRBD2. The CDR3 length is 16 residues. J was trimmed by 2 bases and V by 3 bases; bases with no gene match: 5. Looked up from germline, CDR1 is SGDLS and CDR2 is YYNGEE. The CDR3 nucleotides read TGTGCCAGCAGCGCCGGGACTAGCGGCTACACAGATACGCAGTATTTT. Translating gives CASSAGTSGYTDTQYF.

V gene TRBV7-9 combines with J gene TRBJ2-6, with D perhaps matching TRBD2 (6 bases). V was cut by 6 bases and J by 1 base, with 10 bases left in between. The CDR3 extends over 15 amino acids. Germline assignment: CDR1 SEHNR and CDR2 FQNEAQ (reference sequence). DNA for the CDR3: TGTGCCAGCAGTTCCAGCGGGTCTGGGGCCAACGTCCTGACTTTC. It translates to CASSSSGSGANVLTF. The entire variable domain, with the rest obtained from reference TRBV7-9 and TRBJ2-6, is as follows: DTGVSQNPRHKITKRGQNVTFRCDPISEHNRLYWYRQTLGQGPEFLTYFQNEAQLEKSRLLSDRFSAERPKGSFSTLEIQRTEQGDSAMYLCASSSSGSGANVLTFGAGSRLTVL.

This chain joins TRBV11-2 and TRBJ2-3, with 8 bases identical to TRBD2. The trim removed 4 bases at V and 3 bases at J, leaving 9 bases unmatched. This CDR3 is 16 amino acids long. Germline V CDR1 and CDR2: SGHAT, FQNNGV. The CDR3 DNA reads as TGTGCCAGCAGCTCCCCCGCGGGAGGTTGGACAGATACGCAGTATTTT. Protein: CASSSPAGGWTDTQYF.

As regards this clone: At the DNA level, this CDR3 is encoded by other sequences in the same sample as well. The chain is built from TRBV5-1 and TRBJ1-1; a weak D match, TRBD1 (5 bases). Trimming removed 4 bases from V and 10 bases from J, with 14 bases in between. Germline CDR1 SGHRS, CDR2 YFSETQ. The CDR3 totals 12 residues. The CDR3 loop is CASSPLGGLAFF. The CDR3 nucleotides read TGCGCCAGCAGCCCACTCGGGGGGTTAGCTTTCTTT.

The CDR3: CASSYGIPFSGNTIYF. In DNA, the CDR3 is TGTGCCAGCAGTTACGGGATCCCTTTCTCTGGAAACACCATATATTTT. The V gene is TRBV6-5, the J gene TRBJ1-3; D not certain. The V and J ends lost 2 bases and 0 bases respectively, with 11 bases between them. The CDR3 contains 16 residues. Germline assignment: CDR1 MNHEY and CDR2 SVGAGI.

The rearrangement joins TRBV11-2 to TRBJ1-2; the D gene is possibly TRBD1 (6 bases). V lost 0 bases and J lost 6, with 11 bases in between. The CDR3 runs 14 residues. Germline values: CDR1 SGHAT, CDR2 FQNNGV. The CDR3 sequence: CASSLDAAGDGYTF. The CDR3 DNA is TGTGCCAGCAGCTTAGACGCGGCAGGGGATGGCTACACCTTC.

In this sample, this clone turned up once. The V gene is TRBV9, the J gene TRBJ1-1; a possible D gene is TRBD1 (6 bases). The CDR3 extends over 13 amino acids. V lost 0 bases and J lost 10, with 13 bases in between. Per germline, CDR1 SGDLS and CDR2 YYNGEE. CDR3 sequence reads: CASSVGGGSGAFF. DNA for the CDR3: TGTGCCAGCAGCGTAGGAGGGGGGTCCGGAGCTTTCTTT.

The chain recombines TRBV27 with TRBJ1-6, with 9 positions matching TRBD1. Trimming took 7 bases from V and 7 from J; bases not matched to a gene: 8. Per the germline V gene, CDR1 is MNHEY and CDR2 is SMNVEV (reference sequence). The CDR3 spans 15 residues. DNA of the CDR3: TGTGCCAGCACGACTCAGACAGGGGGAAATTCACCCCTCCACTTT. Residues: CASTTQTGGNSPLHF.

The chain combines TRBV7-2 with TRBJ1-1, with TRBD1 as a possible D gene (6 bases). The length of the CDR3 is 16 residues. CDR1 is SGHTA, CDR2 FQGNSA, per germline. The ends were cut back, 3 bases at V and 5 bases at J, with 19 bases in the middle. The CDR3 loop is CASSFSRGVDGTEAFF. The CDR3 nucleotides are TGTGCCAGCAGCTTTAGCAGGGGTGTTGATGGGACTGAAGCTTTCTTT.

The rearrangement uses TRBV25-1 and TRBJ2-2; D is possibly TRBD2 (6 bases). The V gene's germline CDR1 is MGHDK and CDR2 SYGVNS. This CDR3 has 13 residues. Trimming removed 8 bases at V and 4 bases at J, with 11 bases between. CDR3 amino acids: CASRAEGTGELFF. As DNA, the CDR3 is TGTGCCAGCCGCGCGGAGGGCACCGGGGAGCTGTTTTTT.

The sample holds one count of this clone. The V gene is TRBV7-6, the J gene TRBJ2-2, with D uncertain. V was pared by 1 base and J by 1 base, with 7 bases between. CDR1 is SGHVS and CDR2 is FNYEAQ in the germline V gene. CDR3 length: 15 amino acids. The CDR3: CASSLVLGNTGELFF. As DNA, the CDR3 is TGTGCCAGCAGCTTAGTTCTGGGGAACACCGGGGAGCTGTTTTTT.

The count of this clone is one. The chain couples TRBV11-2 to TRBJ2-3; possibly TRBD2 for D (6 bases). Trimming removed 3 bases at V and 1 base at J, with 8 bases between. The germline V gene encodes CDR1 SGHAT and CDR2 FQNNGV. This CDR3 is 14 amino acids long. CDR3 sequence (DNA): TGTGCCAGCAGCTTTTGGGGGGGCACAGATACGCAGTATTTT. Translated, it gives CASSFWGGTDTQYF.

The rearrangement joins TRBV5-6 to TRBJ2-7; D is ambiguous. This CDR3 region has 15 residues. The germline CDR1 and CDR2 sequences are SGHDT and YYEEEE. The V and J ends lost 0 bases and 2 bases respectively, with 12 bases between them. As DNA, the CDR3 is TGTGCCAGCAGCTTGGAGGCAGCTTGGGCCTACGAGCAGTACTTC. Residues: CASSLEAAWAYEQYF.

Remarks on this clone: Distinct nucleotide sequences in the sample also encode this CDR3. This sequence joins TRBV6-1 and TRBJ2-7; perhaps TRBD2 as D (6 bases). In germline, CDR1 is MNHNS, CDR2 SASEGT. V lost 8 bases and J lost 4, with 6 bases in between. This CDR3 region has 10 residues. The DNA for the CDR3 is TGTGCCAGCGGAGGGTACGAGCAGTACTTC. Amino acids: CASGGYEQYF.

The genes are TRBV15 and TRBJ1-1; D unclear. V was cut by 0 bases and J by 6 bases, with 14 bases left in between. CDR3 size: 15 residues. In germline, CDR1 is LNHNV, CDR2 YYDKDF (reference sequence). CDR3: CATSRDPGLTSEAFF. The CDR3 DNA is TGTGCCACCAGCAGAGATCCTGGACTCACTTCTGAAGCTTTCTTT.

The chain combines TRBV7-9 with TRBJ1-1; D is possibly TRBD1 (6 bases). The CDR3 consists of 13 residues. Trimming removed 4 bases at V and 8 bases at J, with 14 bases between. Germline V gives CDR1 SEHNR, CDR2 FQNEAQ (reference sequence). CDR3 sequence: CASSSGQIGEAFF. The CDR3 DNA reads as TGTGCCAGCAGCTCCGGACAGATTGGCGAAGCTTTCTTT.

This clone appeared a few times. Different DNA sequences within this sample yield the same CDR3. The chain employs TRBV27 and TRBJ1-2; tentative D call: TRBD1 (6 bases). The germline gives CDR1 MNHEY, CDR2 SMNVEV (reference sequence). The V and J ends lost 5 bases and 7 bases respectively, with 14 bases between them. The CDR3 covers 13 residues. CDR3: CASSLGGGGGYTF. The CDR3 DNA reads TGTGCCAGCAGTCTTGGAGGGGGGGGTGGCTACACCTTC.

The J gene is TRBJ2-7, the V gene TRBV6-5; tentative D call: TRBD2 (6 bases). V gave up 4 bases and J gave up 3 bases, with 10 bases separating them. In germline, CDR1 is MNHEY, CDR2 SVGAGI. The CDR3 is 13 residues long. The CDR3 DNA is TGTGCCAGCAGTTCGGGGGTTGGCTACGAGCAGTACTTC. It codes for CASSSGVGYEQYF.

This sequence joins TRBV27 and TRBJ1-1; D gene unclear. Germline-derived CDR1 and CDR2 are MNHEY and SMNVEV (reference sequence). The CDR3 spans 13 residues. Trimming removed 0 bases at V and 4 bases at J, with 6 bases between. CDR3 in DNA: TGTGCCAGCAGTTTATCCGAGAGCACTGAAGCTTTCTTT. The encoded protein is CASSLSESTEAFF.

The chain uses TRBV7-2 and TRBJ2-7; no clear D. This CDR3 region has 14 residues. The V gene lost 8 bases and the J gene lost 2 bases, with 16 bases spanning the gap. The germline CDR1 and CDR2 sequences are SGHTA and FQGNSA. This CDR3 reads CASVGGPDPYEQYF. For the CDR3, the DNA is TGTGCCAGCGTGGGTGGACCGGACCCCTACGAGCAGTACTTC.

Comments on this clone: Within the sample, other DNA sequences also encode this same CDR3. V is TRBV27 and J is TRBJ2-7, with D unclear. The CDR3 is 14 amino acids. Germline-derived CDR1 and CDR2 are MNHEY and SMNVEV (reference sequence). Deletions cut 3 bases from V and 0 bases from J, with 9 bases between. The CDR3 loop reads CASSFLGRSYEQYF. The DNA for the CDR3 is TGTGCCAGCAGTTTCCTGGGCCGCTCCTACGAGCAGTACTTC.

This chain connects TRBV9 to TRBJ2-3; D might be TRBD2 (7 bases). The CDR3 contains 16 residues. CDR1 and CDR2 (germline): SGDLS, YYNGEE. With 1 base removed from V and 5 bases from J, the gap between germline ends came to 17 bases. CDR3 loop: CASSVIGLGGRDTQYF. The DNA for the CDR3 is TGTGCCAGCAGCGTAATAGGACTAGGGGGGAGAGATACGCAGTATTTT.

This sequence joins TRBV5-4 and TRBJ1-2; D not certain. This CDR3 has 16 amino acids. Germline-derived CDR1 and CDR2 are SGHNT and YYREEE (reference sequence). The V gene lost 0 bases and the J gene lost 8 bases, with 20 bases spanning the gap. In DNA form, the CDR3 reads TGTGCCAGCAGCTTGGCGGTGGAGGGATCCACCTTGGGCTACACCTTC. Residues: CASSLAVEGSTLGYTF.

The rearrangement joins TRBV29-1 to TRBJ2-7; 13 positions match TRBD2. Trimming took 4 bases from V and 3 from J; bases not matched to a gene: 9. The germline CDR1 and CDR2 sequences are SQVTM and ANQGSEA. The CDR3 is 16 residues long. The CDR3: CSVGGLAGVSGYEQYF. CDR3 DNA: TGCAGCGTTGGAGGACTAGCGGGAGTCTCTGGCTACGAGCAGTACTTC.